The subject of this entry is one T cell receptor (beta chain). Antigen unknown. These data originate in a study of PD-1 blockade in classical Hodgkin lymphoma. Notes on the study in general: Newly diagnosed patients were reported to exhibit reduced baseline TCR diversity relative to healthy donors.

V was trimmed by 8 bases and J by 0 bases, leaving 7 bases between them. The V gene's germline CDR1 is SEHNR and CDR2 FQNEAQ (reference sequence). CDR3 length equals 13 residues. Measured with immunoSEQ multiplex PCR; TCRdb has only the in-frame clones, and not every one. The sample gives roughly 5,400 clones, roughly 90% of which show up once; 20% is in the top ten. The time point here: newly diagnosed, previously untreated cHL patient sample. CD8+ T cell isolation from thawed PBMCs was performed by magnetic negative selection. Newly diagnosed, untreated classical Hodgkin lymphoma PBMCs provided comparison.

The V call is TRBV7-9, the J call TRBJ1-4; D not resolved. The sequence was collected from a human donor with classical Hodgkin lymphoma. The sample comprised CD8+ T cells from blood. The CDR3 spells CASSGSTNEKLFF. The CDR3 DNA reads TGTGCCAGCTCTGGATCAACTAATGAAAAACTGTTTTTT. Together with reference TRBV7-9 and TRBJ1-4, the CDR3 gives the full variable domain: DTGVSQNPRHKITKRGQNVTFRCDPISEHNRLYWYRQTLGQGPEFLTYFQNEAQLEKSRLLSDRFSAERPKGSFSTLEIQRTEQGDSAMYLCASSGSTNEKLFFGSGTQLSVL.